A single TCR beta chain is shown here with its context. These data originate in a study of blood T cells in healthy people across ages. Germline loops: CDR1 MGHRA, CDR2 YSYEKL. The V gene end was trimmed by 1 base and the J gene end by 4 bases; junction bases not matched to a gene: 6. The CDR3 consists of 17 residues. For the second PCR, which ran for 7 to 11 cycles, a sample-barcoded 5' primer and a J-beta primer mix were used. TCRdb re-derived calls from the 5' RACE reads in MiXCR, one entry per CDR3 protein. The data show roughly 680,000 distinct CDR3 sequences, with over 45% seen just once and about 32% held by the top ten.

The chain combines TRBV4-1 with TRBJ2-1, with 11 nucleotides matching TRBD1. The sample comprised blood. The clonotype was recovered from an older woman in good health. The CDR3 region has the DNA TGCGCCAGCAGCCAAGGTGCCGGGACAGGGGGGTACAATGAGCAGTTCTTC. It encodes CASSQGAGTGGYNEQFF.